The TCR beta chain described here comes from a study of glioma-infiltrating T cells. The V gene's germline CDR1 is SGHNT and CDR2 YYREEE (reference sequence). V gave up 5 bases and J gave up 0 bases, with 14 bases separating them. This CDR3 is built from 15 residues. Using RNA template, CDR3s of TCR alpha and beta were amplified with iRepertoire arm-PCR. TCRdb recomputed calls from the multiplex PCR reads with MiXCR, one row per CDR3 protein. The sample contains more than 90,000 distinct CDR3 sequences, 35% to 45% of which appear only once. This chain links TRBV5-4 with TRBJ1-1; no clear D. Source material: glioma tissue, nonneoplastic brain tissue, or PBMCs (not recorded which). The source is a human donor with low-grade glioma or glioblastoma, undergoing nonglioma brain surgery, or in good health (not recorded which). Written as DNA, the CDR3 is TGTGCCAGCAGATTGTTTCGGGCCCTGAACACTGAAGCTTTCTTT. Translated: CASRLFRALNTEAFF.